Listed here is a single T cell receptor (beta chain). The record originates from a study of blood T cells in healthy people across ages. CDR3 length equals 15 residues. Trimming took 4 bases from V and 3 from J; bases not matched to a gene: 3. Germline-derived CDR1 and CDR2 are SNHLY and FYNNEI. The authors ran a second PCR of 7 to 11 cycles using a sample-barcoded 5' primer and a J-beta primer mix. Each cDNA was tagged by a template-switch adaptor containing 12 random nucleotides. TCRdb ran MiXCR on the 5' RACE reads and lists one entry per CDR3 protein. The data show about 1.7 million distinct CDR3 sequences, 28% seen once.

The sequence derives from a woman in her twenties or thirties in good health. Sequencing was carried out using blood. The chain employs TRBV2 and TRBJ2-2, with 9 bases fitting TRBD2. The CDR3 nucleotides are TGTGCCAGCAGTGCTAGCGGGGCGGACACCGGGGAGCTGTTTTTT. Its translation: CASSASGADTGELFF. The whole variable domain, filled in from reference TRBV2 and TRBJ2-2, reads EPEVTQTPSHQVTQMGQEVILRCVPISNHLYFYWYRQILGQKVEFLVSFYNNEISEKSEIFDDQFSVERPDGSNFTLKIRSTKLEDSAMYFCASSASGADTGELFFGEGSRLTVL.